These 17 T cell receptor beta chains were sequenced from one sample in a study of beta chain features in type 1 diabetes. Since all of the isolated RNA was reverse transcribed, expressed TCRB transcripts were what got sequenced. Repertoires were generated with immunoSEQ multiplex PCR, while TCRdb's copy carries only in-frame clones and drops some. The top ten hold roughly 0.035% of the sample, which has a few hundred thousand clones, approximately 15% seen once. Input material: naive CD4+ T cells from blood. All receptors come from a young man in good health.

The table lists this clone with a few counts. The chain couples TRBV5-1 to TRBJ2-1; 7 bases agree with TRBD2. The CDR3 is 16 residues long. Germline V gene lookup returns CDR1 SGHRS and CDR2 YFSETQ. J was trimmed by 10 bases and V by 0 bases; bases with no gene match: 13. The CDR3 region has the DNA TGCGCCAGCAGCTTGGGGGCCGGGGGGAGTGTGGAAGAGCAGTTCTTC. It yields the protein CASSLGAGGSVEEQFF.

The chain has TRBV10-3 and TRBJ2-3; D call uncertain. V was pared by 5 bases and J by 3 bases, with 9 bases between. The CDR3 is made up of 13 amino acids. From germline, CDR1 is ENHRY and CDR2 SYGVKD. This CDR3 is CAISKQNTDTQYF. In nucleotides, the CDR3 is TGTGCCATCAGTAAACAGAATACAGATACGCAGTATTTT.

In DNA, the CDR3 is TGTGCCAGCAGCCAACCTCCCGGAGATACGCAGTATTTT. Its translation is CASSQPPGDTQYF. The chain is built from TRBV28 and TRBJ2-3, with D hard to call. Germline V gene data show CDR1 as MDHEN and CDR2 as SYDVKM. V lost 6 bases and J 5 bases, leaving 12 bases between the germline ends. The CDR3 is 13 residues long.

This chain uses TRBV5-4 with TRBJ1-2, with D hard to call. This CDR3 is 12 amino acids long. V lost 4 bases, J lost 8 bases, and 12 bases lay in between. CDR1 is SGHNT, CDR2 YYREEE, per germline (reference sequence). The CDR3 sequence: CASSNSGSGYTF. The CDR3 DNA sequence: TGTGCCAGCAGCAATTCTGGGAGCGGCTACACCTTC.

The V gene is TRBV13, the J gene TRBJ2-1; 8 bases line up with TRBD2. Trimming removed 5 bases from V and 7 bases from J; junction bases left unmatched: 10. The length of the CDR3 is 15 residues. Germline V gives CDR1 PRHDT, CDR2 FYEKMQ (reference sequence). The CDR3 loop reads CASSRLGLAGNEQFF. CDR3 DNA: TGTGCCAGCAGCCGCCTAGGACTAGCTGGGAATGAGCAGTTCTTC.

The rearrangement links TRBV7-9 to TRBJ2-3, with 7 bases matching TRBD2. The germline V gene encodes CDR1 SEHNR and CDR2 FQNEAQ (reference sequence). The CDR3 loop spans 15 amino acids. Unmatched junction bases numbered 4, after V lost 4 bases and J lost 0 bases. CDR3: CASSSTSSSTDTQYF. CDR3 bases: TGTGCCAGCAGCTCGACTAGCAGTAGCACAGATACGCAGTATTTT. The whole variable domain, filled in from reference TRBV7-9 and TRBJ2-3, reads DTGVSQNPRHKITKRGQNVTFRCDPISEHNRLYWYRQTLGQGPEFLTYFQNEAQLEKSRLLSDRFSAERPKGSFSTLEIQRTEQGDSAMYLCASSSTSSSTDTQYFGPGTRLTVL.

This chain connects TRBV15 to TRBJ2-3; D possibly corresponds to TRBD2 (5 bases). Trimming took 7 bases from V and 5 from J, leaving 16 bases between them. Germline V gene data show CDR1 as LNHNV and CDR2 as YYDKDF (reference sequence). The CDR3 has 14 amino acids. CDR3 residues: CATTPRAELDTQYF. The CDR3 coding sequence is TGTGCCACCACCCCGCGGGCGGAATTAGATACGCAGTATTTT. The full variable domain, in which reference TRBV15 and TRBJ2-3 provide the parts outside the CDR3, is DAMVIQNPRYQVTQFGKPVTLSCSQTLNHNVMYWYQQKSSQAPKLLFHYYDKDFNNEADTPDNFQSRRPNTSFCFLDIRSPGLGDTAMYLCATTPRAELDTQYFGPGTRLTVL.

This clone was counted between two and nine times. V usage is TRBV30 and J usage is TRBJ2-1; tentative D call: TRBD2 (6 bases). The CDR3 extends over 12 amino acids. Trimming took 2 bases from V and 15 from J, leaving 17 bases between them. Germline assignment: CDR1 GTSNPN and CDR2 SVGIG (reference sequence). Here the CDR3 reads CAWSSAGAGRFF. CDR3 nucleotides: TGTGCCTGGAGTTCAGCGGGTGCTGGAAGGTTCTTC.

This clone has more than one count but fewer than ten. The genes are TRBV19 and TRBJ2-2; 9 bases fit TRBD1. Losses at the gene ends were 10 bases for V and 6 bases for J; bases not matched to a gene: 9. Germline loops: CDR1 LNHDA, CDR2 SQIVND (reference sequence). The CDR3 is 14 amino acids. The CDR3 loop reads CATRGQGSSGELFF. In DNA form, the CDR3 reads TGTGCCACAAGAGGACAGGGGTCGTCCGGGGAGCTGTTTTTT.

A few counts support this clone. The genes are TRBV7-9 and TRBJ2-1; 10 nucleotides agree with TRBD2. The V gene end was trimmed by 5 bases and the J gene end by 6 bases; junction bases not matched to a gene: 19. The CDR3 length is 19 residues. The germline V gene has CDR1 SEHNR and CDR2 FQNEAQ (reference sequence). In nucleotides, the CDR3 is TGTGCCAGCAGCGGGCTAGCGGGAGTATCATGGTCGCTAACCAATGAGCAGTTCTTC. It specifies CASSGLAGVSWSLTNEQFF.

Here the CDR3 DNA reads TGTGCCAGCAAAGCCCAGAGCTCCTACAATGAGCAGTTCTTC. Its translation is CASKAQSSYNEQFF. The rearrangement uses TRBV27 and TRBJ2-1; D not certain. This CDR3 spans 14 amino acids. The V end was cut by 7 bases, the J end by 0 bases, with 10 bases between. Germline CDR1 is MNHEY and CDR2 is SMNVEV (reference sequence).

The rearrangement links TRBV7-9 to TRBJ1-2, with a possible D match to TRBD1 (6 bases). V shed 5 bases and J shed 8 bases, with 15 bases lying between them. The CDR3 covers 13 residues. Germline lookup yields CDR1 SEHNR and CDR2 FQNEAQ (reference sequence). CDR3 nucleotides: TGTGCCAGCAGCGAACCAGGGGATCGGGGCTACACCTTC. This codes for CASSEPGDRGYTF.

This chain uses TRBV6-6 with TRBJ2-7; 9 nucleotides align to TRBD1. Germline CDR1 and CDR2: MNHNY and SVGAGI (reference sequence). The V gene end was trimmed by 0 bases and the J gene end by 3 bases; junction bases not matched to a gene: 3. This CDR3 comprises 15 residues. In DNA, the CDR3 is TGTGCCAGCAGTTACTCTCTGGGACAGGGCTACGAGCAGTACTTC. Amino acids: CASSYSLGQGYEQYF.

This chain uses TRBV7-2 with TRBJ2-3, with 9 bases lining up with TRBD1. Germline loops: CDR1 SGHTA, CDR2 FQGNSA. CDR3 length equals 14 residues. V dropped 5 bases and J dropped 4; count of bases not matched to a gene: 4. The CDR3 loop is CASSRDRVADTQYF. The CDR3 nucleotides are TGTGCCAGCAGCCGGGACAGGGTTGCAGATACGCAGTATTTT.

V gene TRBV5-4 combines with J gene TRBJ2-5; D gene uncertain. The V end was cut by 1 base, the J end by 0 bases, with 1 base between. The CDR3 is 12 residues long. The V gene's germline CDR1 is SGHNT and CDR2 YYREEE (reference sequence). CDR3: CASSLYQETQYF. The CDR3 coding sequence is TGTGCCAGCAGCTTGTACCAAGAGACCCAGTACTTC.

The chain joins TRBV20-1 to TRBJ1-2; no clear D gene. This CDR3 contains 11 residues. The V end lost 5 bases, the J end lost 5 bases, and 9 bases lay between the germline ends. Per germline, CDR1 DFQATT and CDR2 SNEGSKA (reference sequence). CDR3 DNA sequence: TGCAGTGCTCCAGCCCTTTATGGCTACACCTTC. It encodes CSAPALYGYTF.

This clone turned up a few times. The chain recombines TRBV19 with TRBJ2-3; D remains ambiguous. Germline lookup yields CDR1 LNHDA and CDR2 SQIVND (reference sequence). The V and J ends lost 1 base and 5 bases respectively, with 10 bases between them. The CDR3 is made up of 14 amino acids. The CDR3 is CASSIVSLGDTQYF. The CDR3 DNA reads TGTGCCAGTAGTATAGTATCACTGGGAGATACGCAGTATTTT.